Each of the 32 T cell receptor beta chains below was sequenced from the same sample in a study of PD-1 blockade in classical Hodgkin lymphoma. Sequencing used immunoSEQ multiplex PCR; TCRdb keeps in-frame clones, though not all of them. Seen here are approximately 44,000 clones, around 74% observed once, and the top ten hold over 2.5%. This sample's time point: cycle 4 day 1 (C4D1), after around six weeks of nivolumab. After autologous stem cell transplantation all patients relapsed, and prior brentuximab vedotin exposure differed between cohorts. The sample was peripheral blood mononuclear cells (PBMCs), taken before the fourth cycle of nivolumab. Receptor source: a human donor with classical Hodgkin lymphoma.

There are a few counts of this clone. The chain employs TRBV29-1 and TRBJ1-1; D is perhaps TRBD1 (6 bases). V lost 7 bases and J lost 2, with 17 bases in between. This CDR3 has 14 residues. Germline lookup yields CDR1 SQVTM and CDR2 ANQGSEA. In nucleotides, the CDR3 is TGCAGCGCCGCCCTCGGGGGGCTCAACACTGAAGCTTTCTTT. It translates to CSAALGGLNTEAFF.

The rearrangement joins TRBV10-3 to TRBJ1-5; no clear D gene. The CDR3 length is 14 residues. CDR1 and CDR2 (germline): ENHRY, SYGVKD. Deletions cut 4 bases from V and 0 bases from J, with 7 bases between. CDR3 residues: CAISAPDSNQPQHF. CDR3 sequence (DNA): TGTGCCATCAGTGCTCCGGATAGCAATCAGCCCCAGCATTTT.

This clone is medium-sized (0.01 to 0.1%). V and J are TRBV28 and TRBJ1-5; weak D call: TRBD1 (6 bases). This CDR3 comprises 14 residues. The V gene's germline CDR1 is MDHEN and CDR2 SYDVKM. The V and J ends lost 5 bases and 3 bases respectively, with 11 bases between them. The chain's CDR3 is CASSPDSLNQPQHF. CDR3 nucleotide sequence: TGTGCCAGCAGTCCGGACAGTCTCAATCAGCCCCAGCATTTT.

This rearrangement joins TRBV4-1 to TRBJ1-6; 8 bases are a match to TRBD1. Germline CDR1 and CDR2: MGHRA and YSYEKL. The CDR3 has 14 residues. The trim removed 1 base at V and 7 bases at J, leaving 0 bases unmatched. The CDR3 sequence: CASSQGQGNSPLHF. CDR3 DNA sequence: TGCGCCAGCAGCCAAGGACAGGGGAATTCACCCCTCCACTTT.

This rearrangement joins TRBV6-1 to TRBJ2-7, with TRBD2 matching over 7 bases. Germline V gene sequence: CDR1 MNHNS, CDR2 SASEGT. This CDR3 region has 14 residues. The junction had 4 bases not matched to a gene; V was cut back by 5 bases and J by 0 bases. This chain's CDR3 is CASSRDYLSYEQYF. DNA of the CDR3: TGTGCCAGCAGTCGGGACTATCTCTCCTACGAGCAGTACTTC.

The chain carries TRBV11-2 and TRBJ1-2; no firm D call. Germline values: CDR1 SGHAT, CDR2 FQNNGV. The ends were cut back, 0 bases at V and 10 bases at J, with 9 bases in the middle. This CDR3 is 12 amino acids long. The CDR3: CASSLDLRSYTF. For the CDR3, the DNA is TGTGCCAGCAGCTTAGATCTTCGGTCCTACACCTTC.

There are a few counts of this clone. V gene TRBV9 combines with J gene TRBJ1-2; D ambiguous. V lost 3 bases and J 7 bases, leaving 19 bases between the germline ends. CDR1 is SGDLS and CDR2 is YYNGEE in the germline V gene. The CDR3 length is 15 residues. CDR3 sequence (DNA): TGTGCCAGCAGCGAGGAGGAGTCGGTTGCGAGTGGCTACACCTTC. Its protein is CASSEEESVASGYTF.

This clone has a single count. This clone may be a read error of a much larger clone one base away. The V call is TRBV5-6, the J call TRBJ1-1, with D perhaps TRBD1 (5 bases). V was pared by 4 bases and J by 2 bases, with 18 bases between. The germline V gene has CDR1 SGHDT and CDR2 YYEEEE. The CDR3 contains 16 residues. Here the CDR3 DNA reads TGTGCCAGCAGCCATGGGATGGAGGGGCGAAACACTGAAGCTTTCTTT. It translates to CASSHGMEGRNTEAFF.

The rearrangement joins TRBV7-9 to TRBJ1-1, with D maybe TRBD1 (5 bases). The V gene's germline CDR1 is SEHNR and CDR2 FQNEAQ (reference sequence). V dropped 2 bases and J dropped 1 base, with 8 bases sitting between them. The CDR3 sequence is 14 residues long. The CDR3 coding sequence is TGTGCCAGCAGCTTATTGGACACGAACACTGAAGCTTTCTTT. Translation: CASSLLDTNTEAFF.

The rearrangement joins TRBV10-3 to TRBJ1-1, with a weak D call TRBD1 (5 bases). Germline CDR1 is ENHRY and CDR2 is SYGVKD. The V gene lost 8 bases and the J gene lost 3 bases, with 13 bases spanning the gap. CDR3 length: 13 residues. The CDR3 loop is CAIRWGEDTEAFF. The DNA of the CDR3 is TGTGCCATCCGGTGGGGGGAGGACACTGAAGCTTTCTTT.

The rearrangement links TRBV30 to TRBJ2-3, with 8 bases identical to TRBD2. Losses at the gene ends were 7 bases for V and 1 base for J; bases not matched to a gene: 7. Germline-derived CDR1 and CDR2 are GTSNPN and SVGIG (reference sequence). CDR3 length equals 14 residues. The CDR3 region has the DNA TGTGCCTTAACCGGGGGGGGTCGCACAGATACGCAGTATTTT. Translation gives CALTGGGRTDTQYF.

This chain joins TRBV2 and TRBJ1-2; 7 nucleotides line up with TRBD1. From germline, CDR1 is SNHLY and CDR2 FYNNEI. The CDR3 consists of 13 residues. The ends lost 5 bases at V and 8 bases at J; junction bases unmatched: 8. This chain's CDR3 is CASSPDRAKGYTF. The DNA of the CDR3 is TGTGCCAGCAGTCCCGACAGGGCGAAAGGCTACACCTTC.

This clone occurred a few times. The CDR3 sequence is CASSCAEGSSGELFF. The CDR3 DNA follows: TGTGCAAGTAGTTGCGCGGAAGGAAGTAGCGGGGAGCTGTTTTTT. The chain carries TRBV12-2 and TRBJ2-2; the table's D call of TRBD2 was not tested on the DNA. TRBV12-2 is reported as a pseudogene. The CDR3 is 15 residues long.

A few counts support this clone. V gene TRBV28 combines with J gene TRBJ2-6, with no clear D. The CDR3 is made up of 14 amino acids. Germline V gene sequence: CDR1 MDHEN, CDR2 SYDVKM. Trimming removed 3 bases at V and 1 base at J, with 4 bases between. CDR3 sequence (DNA): TGTGCCAGCAGTTTTGAGTCTGGGGCCAACGTCCTGACTTTC. Its protein is CASSFESGANVLTF.

The rearrangement joins TRBV20-1 to TRBJ2-7; D call uncertain. The germline V gene encodes CDR1 DFQATT and CDR2 SNEGSKA (reference sequence). V dropped 1 base and J dropped 6 bases, with 7 bases sitting between them. This CDR3 region has 11 residues. In DNA, the CDR3 is TGCAGTGCTAGAGGGGGTGGCGAGCAGTACTTC. This gives the protein CSARGGGEQYF.

The gene calls are TRBV2 and TRBJ2-3, with TRBD2 matching 7 bases. This CDR3 has 16 amino acids. The V segment lost 2 bases and the J segment 4 bases; nucleotides outside the gene matches: 9. Germline V lookup: CDR1 SNHLY, CDR2 FYNNEI. The CDR3 DNA reads TGTGCCAGCAGTGAACCCGCGGGGGTAATACCAGATACGCAGTATTTT. Its protein product is CASSEPAGVIPDTQYF.

The chain joins TRBV6-6 to TRBJ1-1, with D perhaps TRBD1 (6 bases). The ends were cut back, 4 bases at V and 6 bases at J, with 12 bases in the middle. This CDR3 has 13 amino acids. Germline CDR1 MNHNY, CDR2 SVGAGI (reference sequence). CDR3 sequence: CASSLGGRAEAFF. CDR3 DNA sequence: TGTGCCAGCAGTTTGGGGGGCAGGGCTGAAGCTTTCTTT.

The chain carries TRBV10-3 and TRBJ1-2; D might be TRBD1 (5 bases). The CDR3 loop spans 14 amino acids. V was pared by 0 bases and J by 5 bases, with 10 bases between. Germline CDR1 ENHRY, CDR2 SYGVKD. CDR3 protein: CAISESKGEYGYTF. CDR3 DNA: TGTGCCATCAGTGAGTCAAAAGGGGAATATGGCTACACCTTC.

This rearrangement joins TRBV2 to TRBJ2-1; D unclear. The V gene's germline CDR1 is SNHLY and CDR2 FYNNEI. The CDR3 contains 12 residues. V gave up 6 bases and J gave up 6 bases, with 9 bases separating them. CDR3 sequence: CASSVTFNEQFF. The CDR3, as DNA: TGTGCCAGCAGCGTTACCTTCAATGAGCAGTTCTTC.

Regarding this clone: This sample includes further DNA sequences coding for the same CDR3. V and J are TRBV13 and TRBJ2-7; 10 nucleotides match TRBD2. The CDR3 sequence is 17 residues long. The germline V gene encodes CDR1 PRHDT and CDR2 FYEKMQ (reference sequence). The J segment lost 0 bases and the V segment lost 2 bases, leaving 7 bases of the junction unmatched. The CDR3 region has the DNA TGTGCCAGCAGCTTAAGGCTAGCGGGGGCCCACTCCTACGAGCAGTACTTC. This gives the protein CASSLRLAGAHSYEQYF. The full variable domain, in which reference TRBV13 and TRBJ2-7 provide the parts outside the CDR3, is AAGVIQSPRHLIKEKRETATLKCYPIPRHDTVYWYQQGPGQDPQFLISFYEKMQSDKGSIPDRFSAQQFSDYHSELNMSSLELGDSALYFCASSLRLAGAHSYEQYFGPGTRLTVT.

The J gene is TRBJ2-1, the V gene TRBV4-1; either TRBD1 or TRBD2 may supply D (5 bases each). Deletions cut 3 bases from V and 10 bases from J, with 10 bases between. CDR1 MGHRA and CDR2 YSYEKL come from the germline V gene. The CDR3 extends over 12 amino acids. Here the CDR3 reads CASSHPEGEQFF. As DNA, the CDR3 is TGCGCCAGCAGCCACCCCGAGGGGGAGCAGTTCTTC.

The chain is built from TRBV7-2 and TRBJ1-3; D is possibly TRBD1 (6 bases). Trimming removed 5 bases from V and 3 bases from J, with 14 bases in between. CDR3 length: 15 amino acids. Looked up from germline, CDR1 is SGHTA and CDR2 is FQGNSA. Written as DNA, the CDR3 is TGTGCCAGCAGCCTCTCCTGGACAGTTGGAAACACCATATATTTT. Residues: CASSLSWTVGNTIYF. Combining the CDR3 with reference TRBV7-2 and TRBJ1-3 gives the whole variable domain GAGVSQSPSNKVTEKGKDVELRCDPISGHTALYWYRQSLGQGLEFLIYFQGNSAPDKSGLPSDRFSAERTGGSVSTLTIQRTQQEDSAVYLCASSLSWTVGNTIYFGEGSWLTVV.

In its sample, this clone was seen a few times. V usage is TRBV7-8 and J usage is TRBJ2-2; TRBD1 matches at 8 bases. CDR3 length: 16 residues. Germline V gene lookup returns CDR1 SGHVS and CDR2 FQNEAQ. The V segment lost 1 base and the J segment 6 bases; nucleotides outside the gene matches: 7. The CDR3 here is CASSLVPPTGAGELFF. In nucleotides, the CDR3 is TGTGCCAGCAGCTTAGTCCCCCCGACAGGGGCCGGGGAGCTGTTTTTT.

The rearrangement links TRBV2 to TRBJ2-7; perhaps TRBD1 as D (5 bases). From germline, CDR1 is SNHLY and CDR2 FYNNEI. The CDR3 totals 13 residues. V gave up 6 bases and J gave up 2 bases, with 11 bases separating them. The CDR3 spells CASRTDDTYEQYF. In DNA, the CDR3 is TGTGCCAGCAGGACAGACGACACCTACGAGCAGTACTTC.

The DNA of the CDR3 is TGTGCCAGCAGCGTAGGAGGGGGTGAGCAGTTCTTC. It yields the protein CASSVGGGEQFF. The chain is built from TRBV9 and TRBJ2-1, with a possible D match to TRBD1 (6 bases). CDR3 size: 12 residues. The V and J ends lost 0 bases and 9 bases respectively, with 7 bases between them. CDR1 is SGDLS and CDR2 is YYNGEE in the germline V gene.

The chain recombines TRBV5-1 with TRBJ1-1; D gene uncertain. V was pared by 4 bases and J by 1 base, with 11 bases between. The CDR3 is made up of 14 amino acids. The germline gives CDR1 SGHRS, CDR2 YFSETQ. This chain's CDR3 is CASSLQTANTEAFF. The DNA for the CDR3 is TGCGCCAGCAGCCTACAAACAGCGAACACTGAAGCTTTCTTT. Complete variable domain (other parts from reference TRBV5-1 and TRBJ1-1): KAGVTQTPRYLIKTRGQQVTLSCSPISGHRSVSWYQQTPGQGLQFLFEYFSETQRNKGNFPGRFSGRQFSNSRSEMNVSTLELGDSALYLCASSLQTANTEAFFGQGTRLTVV.

The chain combines TRBV15 with TRBJ1-6; D unresolved. CDR3 length equals 16 residues. V lost 4 bases and J 4 bases, leaving 14 bases between the germline ends. Per the germline V gene, CDR1 is LNHNV and CDR2 is YYDKDF (reference sequence). CDR3 protein: CATSKGRSPYNSPLHF. The CDR3 DNA is TGTGCCACCAGCAAGGGCAGGTCCCCTTATAATTCACCCCTCCACTTT.

The rearrangement uses TRBV19 and TRBJ2-3; 7 bases map to TRBD1. The CDR3 extends over 16 amino acids. The V gene's germline CDR1 is LNHDA and CDR2 SQIVND (reference sequence). V was clipped by 5 bases and J by 3 bases; unmatched bases: 11. CDR3 DNA: TGTGCCAGTAGTCGCCCCCCGGGACAGATTACAGATACGCAGTATTTT. Protein product: CASSRPPGQITDTQYF.

The CDR3 DNA reads TGTGCCAGCAGTTTATGGGGACAGGGGAAGAACGAGCAGTACTTC. Translating gives CASSLWGQGKNEQYF. The chain links TRBV28 to TRBJ2-7, with 10 bases aligning to TRBD1. With 0 bases clipped from V and 5 bases from J, the junction kept 4 bases outside the gene matches. Germline lookup yields CDR1 MDHEN and CDR2 SYDVKM. The CDR3 spans 15 residues.

The chain uses TRBV4-3 and TRBJ2-1, with D possibly matching TRBD1 (5 bases). Trimming cost V 6 bases and J 6 bases, with 18 bases left between them. CDR1 and CDR2 from the germline V gene are LGHNA and YSLEER. This CDR3 has 15 amino acids. CDR3 amino acids: CASRRLAGPVNEQFF. For the CDR3, the DNA is TGCGCCAGCAGACGTCTGGCAGGGCCGGTCAATGAGCAGTTCTTC.

This clone was seen just once. This chain joins TRBV4-3 and TRBJ2-6; D tentatively fits TRBD1 or TRBD2 (5 bases each). The CDR3 totals 17 residues. V lost 3 bases and J 2 bases, leaving 14 bases between the germline ends. Germline V CDR1 and CDR2: LGHNA, YSLEER. The CDR3 here is CASSHPFEGPGANVLTF. The CDR3 bases are TGCGCCAGCAGCCACCCGTTTGAGGGACCTGGGGCCAACGTCCTGACTTTC.

This clone was found a few times. The rearrangement joins TRBV28 to TRBJ2-3; TRBD2 matches at 7 bases. Germline V gene sequence: CDR1 MDHEN, CDR2 SYDVKM. J lost 2 bases, V lost 8 bases, and 10 bases had no gene match. This CDR3 contains 15 residues. CDR3 sequence (DNA): TGTGCCAGCGGTTGGGGCGGGGGATACACAGATACGCAGTATTTT. Protein product: CASGWGGGYTDTQYF. The variable domain in full, completed from reference TRBV28 and TRBJ2-3, reads DVKVTQSSRYLVKRTGEKVFLECVQDMDHENMFWYRQDPGLGLRLIYFSYDVKMKEKGDIPEGYSVSREKKERFSLILESASTNQTSMYLCASGWGGGYTDTQYFGPGTRLTVL.